The TCR beta chain described here comes from a study of blood T cells in healthy people across ages. The second PCR ran 7 to 11 cycles with a sample-barcoded 5' primer and J-beta primers. Each cDNA molecule, via a template-switch adaptor with 12 random nucleotides, was tagged. Each sample yielded at least 2.5 million CDR3-containing paired-end reads. TCRdb called the 5' RACE reads again in MiXCR, with one record for every CDR3 protein. This table holds fewer than 1 million distinct CDR3 sequences, under 45% found once. Every donor provided roughly 10 milliliters of peripheral blood. Points from the study as a whole: More naive CD4+ cells and higher diversity marked long-lived donors relative to aged donors.

The CDR3 length is 14 residues. Trimming pared 0 bases from V and 3 bases from J, leaving 9 bases between. Germline CDR1 reads SGDLS; CDR2 reads YYNGEE. Comment on this clonotype: Its specificity is not known.

V gene TRBV9 combines with J gene TRBJ2-5; no clear D gene. The specimen was blood. The receptor was derived from a man in his sixties in good health. Written as DNA, the CDR3 is TGTGCCAGCAGCGTAGGTAATGGGGAAGAGACCCAGTACTTC. Translated, it gives CASSVGNGEETQYF.